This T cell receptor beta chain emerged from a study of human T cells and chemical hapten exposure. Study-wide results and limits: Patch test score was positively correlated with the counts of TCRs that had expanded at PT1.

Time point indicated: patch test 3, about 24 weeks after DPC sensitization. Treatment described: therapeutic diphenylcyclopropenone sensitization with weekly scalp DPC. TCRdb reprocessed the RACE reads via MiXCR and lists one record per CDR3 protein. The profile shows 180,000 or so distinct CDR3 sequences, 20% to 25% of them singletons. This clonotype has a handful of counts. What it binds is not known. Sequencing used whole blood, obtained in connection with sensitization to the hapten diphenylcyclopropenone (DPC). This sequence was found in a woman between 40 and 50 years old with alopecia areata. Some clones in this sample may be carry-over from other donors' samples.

CDR3 sequence reads: CSVWGQGFREQYF. The CDR3 DNA is TGCAGCGTTTGGGGACAGGGGTTTCGCGAGCAGTACTTC. The rearrangement links TRBV29-1 to TRBJ2-7; 10 bases are shared with TRBD1. V shed 5 bases and J 6 bases; nucleotides not matched to a gene: 7. The CDR3 length is 13 residues. Germline CDR1 and CDR2: SQVTM and ANQGSEA.